This T cell receptor beta chain was documented in a study of shared clonotypes between healthy human individuals. About the study: Donors, aged 18 to 49, were a couple of women and a few men.

Replicate PCRs from sorted subsets contained 200 ng DNA, which is around 30,000 T cell genomes. The repertoire was sequenced with immunoSEQ multiplex PCR; TCRdb's copy has only in-frame clones and lacks some. Here the sample spans roughly 2.1 million clones, about 92% being singletons. The CDR3 contains 14 residues. Germline CDR1 PRHDT, CDR2 FYEKMQ (reference sequence). Trimming left V 5 bases short and J 6 bases short, with 14 bases between. Selected positively for CCR7 and CD45RO-negative, naive CD8 cells excluded terminally differentiated effector memory CD45RA+ cells. The source material was naive CD8+ T cells from PBMCs. The clonotype originates from a man aged 18 to 29 in good health. Some clones in this sample may be carry-over from other donors' samples. The chain uses TRBV13 and TRBJ2-1; maybe TRBD2 (5 bases). CDR3 amino acids: CASSPLKAVNEQFF. The DNA for the CDR3 is TGTGCCAGCAGCCCCCTTAAAGCGGTCAATGAGCAGTTCTTC. The full variable domain, in which reference TRBV13 and TRBJ2-1 provide the parts outside the CDR3, is AAGVIQSPRHLIKEKRETATLKCYPIPRHDTVYWYQQGPGQDPQFLISFYEKMQSDKGSIPDRFSAQQFSDYHSELNMSSLELGDSALYFCASSPLKAVNEQFFGPGTRLTVL.